These 18 T cell receptor beta chains were sequenced from one sample in a study of blood T cell repertoires in COVID-19. Repertoires were generated with immunoSEQ multiplex PCR, while TCRdb's copy carries only in-frame clones and drops some. The sample contains under 200,000 clones, around 86% of which appear only once. The sequenced sample was peripheral blood. Receptors were obtained from an elderly woman in a cohort sampled during active or convalescent COVID-19.

This chain links TRBV27 with TRBJ1-2; TRBD1 agrees at 8 bases. The germline gives CDR1 MNHEY, CDR2 SMNVEV (reference sequence). The CDR3 runs to 16 residues. Germline trimming cut 6 bases from V and 2 bases from J; bases unmatched to any gene: 11. CDR3: CASSPGQGSSNYGYTF. The CDR3 bases are TGTGCCAGCAGCCCCGGACAGGGAAGTAGCAACTATGGCTACACCTTC.

V gene TRBV7-9 combines with J gene TRBJ2-1, with no clear D. The CDR3 length is 16 residues. V was trimmed by 5 bases and J by 0 bases, leaving 14 bases between them. Germline CDR1 and CDR2: SEHNR and FQNEAQ (reference sequence). The CDR3, as DNA: TGTGCCAGCAGCGGATGGAGCGCCCGCTCCTACAATGAGCAGTTCTTC. As protein: CASSGWSARSYNEQFF.

The V and J genes are TRBV7-2 and TRBJ1-5; D gene uncertain. CDR1 and CDR2 (germline): SGHTA, FQGNSA. Trimming took 3 bases from V and 5 from J, leaving 8 bases between them. This CDR3 region has 13 residues. CDR3 DNA: TGTGCCAGCAGCTTTTTGACTGATCAGCCCCAGCATTTT. This gives the protein CASSFLTDQPQHF.

This chain connects TRBV27 to TRBJ2-3; D gene unclear. Trimming pared 0 bases from V and 0 bases from J, leaving 10 bases between. Per germline, CDR1 MNHEY and CDR2 SMNVEV (reference sequence). The CDR3 is 16 amino acids. This CDR3 is CASSLSIWASTDTQYF. CDR3 DNA sequence: TGTGCCAGCAGTTTATCGATCTGGGCTAGCACAGATACGCAGTATTTT.

V and J are TRBV28 and TRBJ2-2; TRBD2 might be the D (5 bases). Trimming shortened V by 5 bases and J by 2 bases, and 18 bases separated the two germline ends. The CDR3 spans 17 residues. From germline, CDR1 is MDHEN and CDR2 SYDVKM. This chain's CDR3 is CASSRGSPTGNTGELFF. CDR3 nucleotides: TGTGCCAGCAGTCGCGGGTCCCCAACCGGTAACACCGGGGAGCTGTTTTTT.

The genes are TRBV28 and TRBJ2-7, with 9 positions matching TRBD2. CDR1 is MDHEN and CDR2 is SYDVKM in the germline V gene. J was trimmed by 2 bases and V by 7 bases; bases with no gene match: 15. The CDR3 extends over 17 amino acids. CDR3 residues: CASKKRGAWGSTYEQYF. Here the CDR3 DNA reads TGTGCCAGCAAAAAGCGGGGGGCCTGGGGATCTACCTACGAGCAGTACTTC.

Note on this clone: Additional DNA sequences in this sample encode the identical CDR3. The chain employs TRBV6-5 and TRBJ1-1; TRBD1 matches 8 bases. Germline CDR1 is MNHEY and CDR2 is SVGAGI. Germline trimming cut 2 bases from V and 4 bases from J; bases unmatched to any gene: 3. CDR3 size: 14 residues. CDR3 DNA sequence: TGTGCCAGCAGTTACGGTACAGGGGGCACTGAAGCTTTCTTT. This sequence encodes CASSYGTGGTEAFF.

This chain joins TRBV10-3 and TRBJ1-2; 7 bases match TRBD1. The germline gives CDR1 ENHRY, CDR2 SYGVKD. V lost 10 bases to trimming and J lost 1 base; unmatched junction nucleotides: 9. The CDR3 has 14 amino acids. The CDR3 reads CATGGDSRNYGYTF. In nucleotides, the CDR3 is TGTGCCACCGGGGGGGACAGTCGTAACTATGGCTACACCTTC.

V and J are TRBV5-1 and TRBJ1-2, with D unclear. CDR1 is SGHRS and CDR2 is YFSETQ in the germline V gene. The ends were cut back, 3 bases at V and 5 bases at J, with 11 bases in the middle. CDR3 length: 13 amino acids. The CDR3 nucleotides are TGCGCCAGCAGCTCTTTCGGGGATTATGGCTACACCTTC. It codes for CASSSFGDYGYTF.

The chain has TRBV7-2 and TRBJ2-1; 9 bases are shared with TRBD2. J gave up 9 bases and V 4 bases, and 7 bases lay outside the gene matches. This CDR3 has 14 residues. In germline, CDR1 is SGHTA, CDR2 FQGNSA. CDR3 coding DNA: TGTGCCAGCAGCTCATCGCTAGCGGGACTTGAGCAGTTCTTC. Translation: CASSSSLAGLEQFF.

The chain recombines TRBV19 with TRBJ2-3, with D tentatively TRBD2 (7 bases). The CDR3 sequence is 14 residues long. Trimming removed 8 bases from V and 2 bases from J, with 14 bases in between. Germline V CDR1 and CDR2: LNHDA, SQIVND (reference sequence). This chain's CDR3 is CASWGGGYTDTQYF. The CDR3 DNA reads as TGTGCCAGTTGGGGCGGGGGCTACACAGATACGCAGTATTTT.

This clone has just one count. This chain links TRBV30 with TRBJ1-2; D call uncertain. Germline CDR1 GTSNPN, CDR2 SVGIG (reference sequence). The CDR3 loop spans 13 amino acids. Trimming cost V 0 bases and J 4 bases, with 9 bases left between them. CDR3 nucleotides: TGTGCCTGGAGTGTACTAGTCTCCTATGGCTACACCTTC. The encoded protein is CAWSVLVSYGYTF.

The V gene is TRBV2, the J gene TRBJ2-1; the D gene is possibly TRBD1 (5 bases). Trimming stripped 2 bases from V and 9 bases from J, with 8 bases between. This CDR3 contains 12 residues. Germline V CDR1 and CDR2: SNHLY, FYNNEI. The CDR3 reads CASSEQGFEQFF. For the CDR3, the DNA is TGTGCCAGCAGTGAACAGGGATTTGAGCAGTTCTTC.

This sequence joins TRBV14 and TRBJ2-7, with D perhaps matching TRBD1 (6 bases). Germline values: CDR1 SGHDN, CDR2 FVKESK. V lost 3 bases and J 6 bases, leaving 12 bases between the germline ends. The length of the CDR3 is 13 residues. This chain's CDR3 is CASSHQGLREQYF. The CDR3 nucleotides are TGTGCCAGCAGCCACCAGGGGTTGCGCGAGCAGTACTTC.

J is TRBJ1-2 and V is TRBV4-3, with a weak D call TRBD1 (6 bases). The ends were cut back, 3 bases at V and 6 bases at J, with 14 bases in the middle. Germline V gene data show CDR1 as LGHNA and CDR2 as YSLEER. The CDR3 totals 14 residues. CDR3 DNA sequence: TGCGCCAGCAGCCACGCCGGACAGTTAAATGGCTACACCTTC. Translation gives CASSHAGQLNGYTF.

The V call is TRBV7-2, the J call TRBJ1-6; D not certain. In germline, CDR1 is SGHTA, CDR2 FQGNSA. Trimming left V 9 bases short and J 7 bases short, with 16 bases between. The CDR3 has 14 amino acids. The CDR3 reads CASALQLMNSPLHF. The CDR3 DNA reads TGTGCCAGTGCTCTCCAACTTATGAATTCACCCCTCCACTTT.

The rearrangement joins TRBV11-2 to TRBJ2-1, with D hard to call. The germline gives CDR1 SGHAT, CDR2 FQNNGV. The CDR3 spans 15 residues. V was cut by 1 base and J by 2 bases, with 9 bases left in between. This CDR3 is CASSLARLTYNEQFF. The CDR3 DNA sequence: TGTGCCAGCAGCTTAGCCAGGTTAACCTACAATGAGCAGTTCTTC.

The gene calls are TRBV2 and TRBJ2-5, with TRBD1 identical over 10 bases. From germline, CDR1 is SNHLY and CDR2 FYNNEI. This CDR3 spans 16 amino acids. Trimming cost V 5 bases and J 2 bases; bases outside gene matches: 8. The CDR3 DNA is TGTGCCAGCAGTCAAAGGACAGGGGGAGGTCAAGAGACCCAGTACTTC. It is translated as CASSQRTGGGQETQYF.